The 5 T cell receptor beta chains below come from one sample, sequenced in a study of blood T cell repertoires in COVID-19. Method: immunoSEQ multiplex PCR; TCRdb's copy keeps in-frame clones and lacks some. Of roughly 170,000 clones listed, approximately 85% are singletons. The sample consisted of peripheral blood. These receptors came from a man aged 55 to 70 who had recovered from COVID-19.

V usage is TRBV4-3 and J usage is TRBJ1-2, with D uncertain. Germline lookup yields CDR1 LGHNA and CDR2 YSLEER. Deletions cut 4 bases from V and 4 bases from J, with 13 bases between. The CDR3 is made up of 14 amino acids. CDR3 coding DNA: TGCGCCAGCAGCCCAGAAGGGAGCGTCTATGGCTACACCTTC. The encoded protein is CASSPEGSVYGYTF.

The CDR3 DNA reads TGTGCCAGCTCACCGACAGGGTCGGATTCACCCCTCCACTTT. Protein product: CASSPTGSDSPLHF. The chain uses TRBV18 and TRBJ1-6; 7 bases match TRBD1. Losses at the gene ends were 3 bases for V and 8 bases for J; bases not matched to a gene: 4. The length of the CDR3 is 14 residues. Germline V lookup: CDR1 KGHSH, CDR2 LQKENI.

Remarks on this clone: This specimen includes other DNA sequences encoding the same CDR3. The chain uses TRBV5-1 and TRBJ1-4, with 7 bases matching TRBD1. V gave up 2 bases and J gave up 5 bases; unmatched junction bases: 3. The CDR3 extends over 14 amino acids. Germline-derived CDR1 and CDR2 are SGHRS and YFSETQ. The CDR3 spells CASSLGQANEKLFF. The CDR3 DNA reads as TGCGCCAGCAGCTTAGGACAGGCAAATGAAAAACTGTTTTTT.

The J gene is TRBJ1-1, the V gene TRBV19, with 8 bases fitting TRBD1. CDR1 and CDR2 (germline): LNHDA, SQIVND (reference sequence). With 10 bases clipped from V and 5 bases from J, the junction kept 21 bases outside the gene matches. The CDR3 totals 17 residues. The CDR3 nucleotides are TGTGCCACCATAAGGGACAGGACACACCCCGGGGAGACTGAAGCTTTCTTT. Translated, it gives CATIRDRTHPGETEAFF.

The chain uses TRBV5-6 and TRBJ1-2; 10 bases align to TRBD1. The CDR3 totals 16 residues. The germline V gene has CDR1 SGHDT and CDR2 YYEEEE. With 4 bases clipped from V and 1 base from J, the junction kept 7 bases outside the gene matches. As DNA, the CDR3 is TGTGCCAGCAGCCTAGGGACAGGGGTTAATAACTATGGCTACACCTTC. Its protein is CASSLGTGVNNYGYTF.